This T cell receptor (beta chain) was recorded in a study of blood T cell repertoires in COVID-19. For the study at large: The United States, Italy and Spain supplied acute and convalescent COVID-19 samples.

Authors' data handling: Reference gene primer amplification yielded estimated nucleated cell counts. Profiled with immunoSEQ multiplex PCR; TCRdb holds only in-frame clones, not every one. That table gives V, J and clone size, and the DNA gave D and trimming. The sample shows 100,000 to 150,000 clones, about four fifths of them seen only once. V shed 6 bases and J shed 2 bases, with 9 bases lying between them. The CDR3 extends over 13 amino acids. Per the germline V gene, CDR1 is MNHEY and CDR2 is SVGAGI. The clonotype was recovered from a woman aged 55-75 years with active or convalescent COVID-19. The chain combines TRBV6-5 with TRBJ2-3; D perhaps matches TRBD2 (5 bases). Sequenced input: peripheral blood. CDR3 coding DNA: TGTGCCAGCAGCCGGACTTACACAGATACGCAGTATTTT. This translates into CASSRTYTDTQYF.